This T cell receptor beta chain was identified in a study of OX40 agonist ivuxolimab in advanced cancers. Overall study: Every patient in dose escalation had hepatocellular carcinoma, melanoma, renal cell or head and neck cancer.

The method was immunoSEQ multiplex PCR; TCRdb's version includes in-frame clones alone and lacks a portion of them. Of roughly 92,000 clones detected, 87% appear once; the ten largest clones hold approximately 1.5%. The sample in question was CD4+ or CD8+ T cells sorted from blood, obtained in a trial of the OX40 agonist ivuxolimab. The sequence was obtained from an adult with an advanced solid tumor such as melanoma, head and neck, liver or kidney cancer.

CDR3 region: CASSWTASTDTQYF. In DNA, the CDR3 is TGTGCCAGTAGCTGGACAGCTAGCACAGATACGCAGTATTTT. V is TRBV19 and J is TRBJ2-3; D is possibly TRBD1 (6 bases). Germline CDR1 LNHDA, CDR2 SQIVND (reference sequence). This CDR3 is built from 14 residues. V gave up 6 bases and J gave up 0 bases, with 10 bases separating them. The variable domain in full, with the rest retrieved from reference TRBV19 and TRBJ2-3, is DGGITQSPKYLFRKEGQNVTLSCEQNLNHDAMYWYRQDPGQGLRLIYYSQIVNDFQKGDIAEGYSVSREKKESFPLTVTSAQKNPTAFYLCASSWTASTDTQYFGPGTRLTVL.